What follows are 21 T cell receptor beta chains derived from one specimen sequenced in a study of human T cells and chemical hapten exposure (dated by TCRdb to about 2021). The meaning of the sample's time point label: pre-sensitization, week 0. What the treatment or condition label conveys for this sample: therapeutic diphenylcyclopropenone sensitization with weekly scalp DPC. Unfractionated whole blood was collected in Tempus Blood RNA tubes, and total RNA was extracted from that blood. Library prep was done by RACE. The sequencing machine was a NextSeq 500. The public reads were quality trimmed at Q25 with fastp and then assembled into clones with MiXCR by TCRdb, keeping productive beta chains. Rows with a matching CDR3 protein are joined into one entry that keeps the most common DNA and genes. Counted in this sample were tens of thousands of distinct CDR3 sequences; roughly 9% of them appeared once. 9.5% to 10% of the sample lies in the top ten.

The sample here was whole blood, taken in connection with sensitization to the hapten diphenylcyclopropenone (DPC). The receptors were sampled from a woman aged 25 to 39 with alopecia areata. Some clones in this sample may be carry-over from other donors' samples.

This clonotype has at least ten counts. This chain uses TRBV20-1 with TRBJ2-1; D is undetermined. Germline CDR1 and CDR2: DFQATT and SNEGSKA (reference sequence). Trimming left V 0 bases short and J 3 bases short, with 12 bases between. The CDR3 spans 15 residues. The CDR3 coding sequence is TGCAGTGCTAGAGATTCAGAATACTACTACAATGAGCAGTTCTTC. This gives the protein CSARDSEYYYNEQFF.

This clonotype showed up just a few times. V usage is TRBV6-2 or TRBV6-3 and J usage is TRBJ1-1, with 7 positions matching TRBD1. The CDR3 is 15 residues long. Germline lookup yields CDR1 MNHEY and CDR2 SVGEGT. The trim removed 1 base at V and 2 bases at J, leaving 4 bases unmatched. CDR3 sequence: CASSYYGTANTEAFF. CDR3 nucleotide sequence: TGTGCCAGCAGTTACTATGGGACAGCTAACACTGAAGCTTTCTTT.

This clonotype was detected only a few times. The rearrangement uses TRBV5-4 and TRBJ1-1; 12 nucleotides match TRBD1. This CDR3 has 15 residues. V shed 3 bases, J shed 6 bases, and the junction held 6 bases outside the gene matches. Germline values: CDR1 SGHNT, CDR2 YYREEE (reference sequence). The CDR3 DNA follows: TGTGCCAGCAGCTCCCAGGGACAGGGGGCCCCTGAAGCTTTCTTT. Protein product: CASSSQGQGAPEAFF.

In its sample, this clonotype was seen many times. CDR3 sequence reads: CASSQGGYDTEAFF. The CDR3 DNA reads as TGTGCCAGCAGCCAAGGGGGTTACGACACTGAAGCTTTCTTT. V usage is TRBV9 and J usage is TRBJ1-1; the D gene is possibly TRBD1 (6 bases). V lost 4 bases, J lost 3 bases, and 13 bases lay in between. CDR3 length: 14 amino acids. CDR1 SGDLS and CDR2 YYNGEE come from the germline V gene. The complete variable domain, with remaining parts taken from reference TRBV9 and TRBJ1-1, reads DSGVTQTPKHLITATGQRVTLRCSPRSGDLSVYWYQQSLDQGLQFLIQYYNGEERAKGNILERFSAQQFPDLHSELNLSSLELGDSALYFCASSQGGYDTEAFFGQGTRLTVV.

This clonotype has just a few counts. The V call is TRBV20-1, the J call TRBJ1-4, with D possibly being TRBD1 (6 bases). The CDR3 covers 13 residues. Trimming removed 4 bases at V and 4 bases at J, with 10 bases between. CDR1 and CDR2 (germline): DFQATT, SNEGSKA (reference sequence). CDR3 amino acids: CSATTGRNEKLFF. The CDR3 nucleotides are TGCAGTGCTACGACAGGACGTAATGAAAAACTGTTTTTT.

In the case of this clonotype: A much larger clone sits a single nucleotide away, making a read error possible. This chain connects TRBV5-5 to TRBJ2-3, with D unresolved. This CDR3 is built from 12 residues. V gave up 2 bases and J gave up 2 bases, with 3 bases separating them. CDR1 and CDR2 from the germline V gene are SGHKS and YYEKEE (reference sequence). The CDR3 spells CASSFDTDTQYF. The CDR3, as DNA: TGTGCCAGCAGCTTTGACACAGATACGCAGTATTTT.

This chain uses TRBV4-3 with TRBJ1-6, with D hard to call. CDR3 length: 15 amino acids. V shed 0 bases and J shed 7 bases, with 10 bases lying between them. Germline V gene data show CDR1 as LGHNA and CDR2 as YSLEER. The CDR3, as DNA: TGCGCCAGCAGCCAAGAGGGCTCCTGCAATTCACCCCTCCACTTT. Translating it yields CASSQEGSCNSPLHF.

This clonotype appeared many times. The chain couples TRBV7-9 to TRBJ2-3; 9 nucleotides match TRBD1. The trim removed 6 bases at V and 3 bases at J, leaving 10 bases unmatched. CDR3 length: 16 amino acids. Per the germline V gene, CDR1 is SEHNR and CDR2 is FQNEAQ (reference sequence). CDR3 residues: CASSPEQGADTDTQYF. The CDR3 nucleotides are TGTGCCAGCAGTCCCGAACAGGGGGCAGATACAGATACGCAGTATTTT.

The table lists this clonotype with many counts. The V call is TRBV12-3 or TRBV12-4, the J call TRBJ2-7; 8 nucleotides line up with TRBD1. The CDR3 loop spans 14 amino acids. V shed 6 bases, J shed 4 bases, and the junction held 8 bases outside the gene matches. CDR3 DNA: TGTGCCAGCAGCCTGCGGGACAGGAGTTACGAGCAGTACTTC. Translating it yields CASSLRDRSYEQYF.

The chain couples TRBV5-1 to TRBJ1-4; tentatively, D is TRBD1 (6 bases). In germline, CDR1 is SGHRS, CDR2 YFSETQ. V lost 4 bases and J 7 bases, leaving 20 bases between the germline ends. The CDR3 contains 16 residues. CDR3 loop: CASSIFSSGAGEKLFF. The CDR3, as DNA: TGCGCCAGCAGCATCTTCTCCTCGGGGGCAGGTGAAAAACTGTTTTTT.

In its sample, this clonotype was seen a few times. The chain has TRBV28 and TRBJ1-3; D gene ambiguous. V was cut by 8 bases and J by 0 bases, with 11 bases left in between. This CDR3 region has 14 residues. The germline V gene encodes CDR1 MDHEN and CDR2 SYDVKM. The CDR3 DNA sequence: TGTGCCAGCGGGTGGGTCCTCTCTGGAAACACCATATATTTT. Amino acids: CASGWVLSGNTIYF.

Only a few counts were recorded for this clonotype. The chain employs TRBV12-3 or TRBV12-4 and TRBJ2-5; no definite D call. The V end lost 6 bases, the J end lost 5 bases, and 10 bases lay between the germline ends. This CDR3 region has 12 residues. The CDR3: CASSNSRETQYF. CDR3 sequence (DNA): TGTGCCAGCAGCAATTCCCGGGAGACCCAGTACTTC.

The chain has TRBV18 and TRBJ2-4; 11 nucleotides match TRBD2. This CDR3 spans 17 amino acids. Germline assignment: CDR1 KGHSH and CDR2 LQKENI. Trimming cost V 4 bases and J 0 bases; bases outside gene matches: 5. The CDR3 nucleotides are TGTGCCAGCTCACTACTAGCGGGGGATTTAGCCAAAAACATTCAGTACTTC. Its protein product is CASSLLAGDLAKNIQYF.

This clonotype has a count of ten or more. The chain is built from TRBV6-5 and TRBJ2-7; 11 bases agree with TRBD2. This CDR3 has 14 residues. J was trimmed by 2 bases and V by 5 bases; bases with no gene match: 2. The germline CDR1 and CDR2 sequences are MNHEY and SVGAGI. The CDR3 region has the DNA TGTGCCAGCAGTCCGGGACTAGCGGCCTACGAGCAGTACTTC. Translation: CASSPGLAAYEQYF.

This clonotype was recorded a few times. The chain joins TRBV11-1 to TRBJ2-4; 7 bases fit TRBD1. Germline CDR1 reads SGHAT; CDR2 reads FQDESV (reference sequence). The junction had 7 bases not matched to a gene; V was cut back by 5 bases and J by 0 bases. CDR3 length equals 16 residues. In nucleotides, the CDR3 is TGTGCCAGCAGCACCGGGACAGAACTAGCCAAAAACATTCAGTACTTC. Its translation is CASSTGTELAKNIQYF.

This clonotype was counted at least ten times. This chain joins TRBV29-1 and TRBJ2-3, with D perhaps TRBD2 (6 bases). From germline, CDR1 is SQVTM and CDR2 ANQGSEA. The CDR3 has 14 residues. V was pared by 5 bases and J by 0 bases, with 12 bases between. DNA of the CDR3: TGCAGCGTTCCCTGGAGCGGGAGCACAGATACGCAGTATTTT. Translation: CSVPWSGSTDTQYF.

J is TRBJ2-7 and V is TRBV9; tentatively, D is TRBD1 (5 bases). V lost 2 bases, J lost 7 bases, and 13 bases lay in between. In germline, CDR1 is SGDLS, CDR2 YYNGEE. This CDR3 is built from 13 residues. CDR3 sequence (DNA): TGTGCCAGCAGCGTCGACCAGGGCCGGGAGCAGTACTTC. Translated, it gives CASSVDQGREQYF.

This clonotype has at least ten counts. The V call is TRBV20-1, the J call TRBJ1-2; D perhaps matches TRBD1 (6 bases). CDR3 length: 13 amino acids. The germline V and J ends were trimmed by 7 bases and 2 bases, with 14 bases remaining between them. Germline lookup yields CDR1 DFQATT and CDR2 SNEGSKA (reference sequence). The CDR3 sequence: CSVERGTNYGYTF. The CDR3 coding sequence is TGCAGTGTTGAAAGGGGGACCAACTATGGCTACACCTTC.

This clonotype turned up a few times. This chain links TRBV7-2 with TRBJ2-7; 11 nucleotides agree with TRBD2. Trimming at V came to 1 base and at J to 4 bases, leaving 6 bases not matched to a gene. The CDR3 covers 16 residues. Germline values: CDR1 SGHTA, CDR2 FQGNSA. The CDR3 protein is CASSLGNSGGAYEQYF. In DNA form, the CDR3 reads TGTGCCAGCAGCTTAGGAAATAGCGGGGGGGCTTACGAGCAGTACTTC.

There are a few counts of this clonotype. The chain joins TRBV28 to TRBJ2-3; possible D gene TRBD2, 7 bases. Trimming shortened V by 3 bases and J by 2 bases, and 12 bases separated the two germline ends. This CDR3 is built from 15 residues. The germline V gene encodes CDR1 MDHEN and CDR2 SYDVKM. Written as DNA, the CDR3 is TGTGCCAGCAGTTTCCCGGGGGGACACACAGATACGCAGTATTTT. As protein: CASSFPGGHTDTQYF.

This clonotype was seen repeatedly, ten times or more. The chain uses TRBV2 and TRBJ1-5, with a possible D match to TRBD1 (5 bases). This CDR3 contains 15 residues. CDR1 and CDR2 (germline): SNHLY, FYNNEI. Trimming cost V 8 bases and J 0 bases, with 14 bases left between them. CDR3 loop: CASGRWGHSNQPQHF. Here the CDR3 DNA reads TGTGCCAGCGGGAGATGGGGCCATAGCAATCAGCCCCAGCATTTT.